These T cell receptor beta chains were read from a single sample in a study of response to subunit inactivated influenza vaccine. TCRdb re-analysed the RT-PCR reads in MiXCR, keeping a single row per CDR3 protein. The sample carries about 540,000 distinct CDR3 sequences, around 25% recorded once. The same sample was also used in a study of T cells expressing NK-cell markers.

Sequenced material: CD4+ T cells sorted from PBMCs, taken approximately 13 days after vaccination. The receptors stem from a man aged 50 to 59 who received an inactivated influenza vaccine. The CDR3 runs from the conserved cysteine through the conserved F or W. A D gene is named only where the DNA matches it firmly. The size field is filled for only some rows; it gives once, few, many or a size class.

d_call,v_call,clone_size,j_call,cdr3_nt,cdr3_aa
-,TRBV6-2/TRBV6-3,few,TRBJ1-3,TGTGCCAGCAGTTACCGCGGCTCTGGAAACACCATATATTTT,CASSYRGSGNTIYF
-,TRBV23-1,-,TRBJ2-2,TGCGCCAGCAGTCAACGATCCAGATGGAACACCGGGGAGCTGTTTTTT,CASSQRSRWNTGELFF
TRBD2,TRBV7-8,-,TRBJ2-7,TGTGCCAGCAGCTTAGCGCCTAGCGGGGGGCCTCGCTCCTACGAGCAGTACTTC,CASSLAPSGGPRSYEQYF
TRBD1,TRBV4-3,few,TRBJ2-1,TGCGCCAGCAGCCAAAGCCTGGGACAGGGGTCCTACAATGAGCAGTTCTTC,CASSQSLGQGSYNEQFF
TRBD1,TRBV12-3/TRBV12-4,-,TRBJ1-5,TGTGCCAGCAGTTTAGCGACCGGGACAGCGAATCAGCCCCAGCATTTT,CASSLATGTANQPQHF
-,TRBV12-3/TRBV12-4,few,TRBJ1-3,TGTGCCAGCAGTTTCGGGGTTACATGGGTTTTT,CASSFGVTWVF
-,TRBV10-3,few,TRBJ2-7,TGTGCCATCAGTGAGTCCCGCGAGGAGCAGTACTTC,CAISESREEQYF
TRBD1,TRBV29-1,few,TRBJ2-7,TGCAGCGTTGCCCCCCGACAGGGGGCCTACGAGCAGTACTTC,CSVAPRQGAYEQYF
-,TRBV7-2,-,TRBJ2-7,TGTGCCAGCAGCTCAGCATCTAGCTCGGTGAGCGAGCAGTACTTC,CASSSASSSVSEQYF
-,TRBV30,-,TRBJ2-7,TGTGCCTGGAGTGCGGTAAACGGGGGAGGTTACTACGAGCAGTACTTC,CAWSAVNGGGYYEQYF
-,TRBV29-1,-,TRBJ1-6,TGCAGCGTCCGAACTGGGGTCAATTCACCCCTCCACTTT,CSVRTGVNSPLHF
-,TRBV4-2,-,TRBJ2-1,TGTGCCAGCAGCCAAGCTCCATTAATGGCCCCTTATGGGACCTACAATGAGCAGTTCTTC,CASSQAPLMAPYGTYNEQFF
-,TRBV5-1,many,TRBJ2-1,TGCGCCAGCAGTCGACGGGCGGAGGGCGATGAGCAGTTCTTC,CASSRRAEGDEQFF
TRBD2,TRBV15,many,TRBJ2-1,TGTGCCACCAGCAGTGATCTAGCGGGAGAGGAGCAGTTCTTC,CATSSDLAGEEQFF
TRBD2,TRBV2,few,TRBJ2-7,TGTGCCAGCAGTGAAGACAGCGGGACGAACTACGAGCAGTACTTC,CASSEDSGTNYEQYF
-,TRBV20-1,-,TRBJ1-1,TGCAGTGCTAGAGTTGGAGGCCCTAACACTGAAGCTTTCTTT,CSARVGGPNTEAFF
-,TRBV7-9,-,TRBJ1-2,TGTGCCAGCAGCTCCGGCGCCGCGGACTATGGCTACACCTTC,CASSSGAADYGYTF
TRBD1,TRBV20-1,few,TRBJ2-1,TGCAGTGCTAGAGCCCCGGGACAGGGATCCGATGAGCAGTTCTTC,CSARAPGQGSDEQFF
-,TRBV5-1,few,TRBJ2-7,TGCGCCAGCGCCCGGGGAGAACCGGGCTACGAGCAGTACTTC,CASARGEPGYEQYF
-,TRBV15,many,TRBJ2-2,TGTGCCACCAGCAGAGAAAGTTATATGGGCAGGGGAGAAACCGGGGAGCTGTTTTTT,CATSRESYMGRGETGELFF
TRBD1,TRBV28,few,TRBJ1-1,TGTGCCAGCAGTATAGGGACAGACTTGAACACTGAAGCTTTCTTT,CASSIGTDLNTEAFF
-,TRBV6-2/TRBV6-3,-,TRBJ2-1,TGTGCCAGCAGAGGGATCGTCGATGAGCAGTTCTTC,CASRGIVDEQFF
TRBD2,TRBV5-1,-,TRBJ2-5,TGCGCCAGCAGCTTCGGGGGAGGGGAAGAGACCCAGTACTTC,CASSFGGGEETQYF
-,TRBV7-9,-,TRBJ1-6,TGTGCCAGCAGCTTAGGGACTTTGGGGGATTCACCCCTCCACTTT,CASSLGTLGDSPLHF
-,TRBV2,-,TRBJ2-3,TGTGCCAGCACCGCCGATTTACCGCCGGCAGATACGCAGTATTTT,CASTADLPPADTQYF
-,TRBV21-1,-,TRBJ2-7,TGTGCCAGCAGCACTAGCCCTCCCTACGAGCAGTACTTC,CASSTSPPYEQYF
-,TRBV7-2,few,TRBJ1-5,TGTGCCAGCAGCTTATCTCCGGGGAGCAATCAGCCCCAGCATTTT,CASSLSPGSNQPQHF
-,TRBV28,-,TRBJ2-7,TGTGCCAGCAGTTCCCAGGGGGGCGGGAGAGACGAGCAGTACTTC,CASSSQGGGRDEQYF
-,TRBV21-1,few,TRBJ2-7,TGTGCCAGCAGCAAAGACCGGACAGGGAATCGCGAGCAGTACTTC,CASSKDRTGNREQYF
-,TRBV7-2,-,TRBJ2-7,TGTGCCAGCAGCTTAGAGCTAGCGCGCTCCTACGAGCAGTACTTC,CASSLELARSYEQYF
TRBD1,TRBV27,-,TRBJ1-1,TGTGCCAGCAGTGGGGGGACAGGGGGCGGAACTGAAGCTTTCTTT,CASSGGTGGGTEAFF
-,TRBV9,few,TRBJ2-1,TGTGCCAGCAGCGCGAGGGACAATCCCAATGAGCAGTTCTTC,CASSARDNPNEQFF
-,TRBV20-1,-,TRBJ1-1,TGCAGTGCTAGAGAGGGGACGGCGAACACTGAAGCTTTCTTT,CSAREGTANTEAFF